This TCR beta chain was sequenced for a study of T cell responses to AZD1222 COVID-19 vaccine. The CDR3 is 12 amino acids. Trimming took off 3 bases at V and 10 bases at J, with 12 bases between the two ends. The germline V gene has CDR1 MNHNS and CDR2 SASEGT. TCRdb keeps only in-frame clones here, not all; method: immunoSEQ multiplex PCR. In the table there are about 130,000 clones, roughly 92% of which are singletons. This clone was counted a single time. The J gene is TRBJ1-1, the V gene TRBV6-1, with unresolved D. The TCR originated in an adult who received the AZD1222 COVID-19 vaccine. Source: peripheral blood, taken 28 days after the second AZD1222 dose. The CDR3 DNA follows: TGTGCCAGCAGTGAGGTTGGGAGATCAGCTTTCTTT. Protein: CASSEVGRSAFF.